The 18 T cell receptor beta chains presented below share a single source sample, sequenced in a study of liver allograft versus peripheral blood T cells. Overall study context: Transplanted-liver T cell receptor repertoires were compared with recipients' peripheral blood repertoires.

TCRdb re-analysed the reads in MiXCR, keeping a single row per CDR3 protein. The sample records around 6,300 distinct CDR3 sequences, 15% to 20% being singletons. These receptors were collected from a human patient who had a liver transplant. Some T cells could come from the graft donor.

This clonotype was observed a few times. The CDR3 spells CASSPRDRGTHEQYF. The CDR3 DNA reads as TGTGCCAGCAGTCCCCGGGACAGGGGTACCCACGAGCAGTACTTC. The V and J genes are TRBV12-3 or TRBV12-4 and TRBJ2-7, with 10 bases identical to TRBD1. The CDR3 has 15 residues. J lost 5 bases, V lost 5 bases, and 9 bases had no gene match.

This clonotype is deemed medium-sized (0.01 to 0.1%). The V gene is TRBV14, the J gene TRBJ1-2, with no clear D. Per the germline V gene, CDR1 is SGHDN and CDR2 is FVKESK. Trimming left V 1 base short and J 4 bases short, with 7 bases between. The CDR3 covers 13 residues. The DNA for the CDR3 is TGTGCCAGCAGCCAAGGAGCCAGCTATGGCTACACCTTC. Protein: CASSQGASYGYTF.

This clonotype was recorded a few times. DNA of the CDR3: TGCAGTGGTGGTTTCTCCAAGCCCCCTTTCTACAATGAGCAGTTCTTC. Translated: CSGGFSKPPFYNEQFF. The chain employs TRBV20-1 and TRBJ2-1; D is ambiguous. This CDR3 is 16 amino acids long. V was pared by 7 bases and J by 3 bases, with 22 bases between. In germline, CDR1 is DFQATT, CDR2 SNEGSKA (reference sequence).

This clonotype is labeled medium-sized (0.01 to 0.1%). V and J are TRBV10-3 and TRBJ1-4; 7 bases are a match to TRBD1. The CDR3 loop spans 15 amino acids. Looked up from germline, CDR1 is ENHRY and CDR2 is SYGVKD. Trimming at V came to 0 bases and at J to 10 bases, leaving 8 bases not matched to a gene. The CDR3 DNA follows: TGTGCCATCAGTGAGTCGGGGGAACAGGGGCGAAAACTGTTTTTT. Protein product: CAISESGEQGRKLFF.

The gene calls are TRBV19 and TRBJ2-5; the D gene is possibly TRBD1 (5 bases). V lost 6 bases and J lost 2, with 16 bases in between. CDR3 length: 15 amino acids. Germline V gives CDR1 LNHDA, CDR2 SQIVND (reference sequence). CDR3 sequence reads: CASSLGRGRQETQYF. In DNA, the CDR3 is TGTGCCAGTAGCTTAGGTAGGGGCAGGCAAGAGACCCAGTACTTC.

This clonotype is large by share. The V gene is TRBV18, the J gene TRBJ1-6, with a tentative D call TRBD1 (5 bases). V was shortened by 0 bases and J by 7 bases, with 7 bases between the two germline ends. This CDR3 comprises 14 residues. Germline V CDR1 and CDR2: KGHSH, LQKENI. The CDR3 spells CASSPPTANSPLHF. CDR3 DNA sequence: TGTGCCAGCTCACCACCGACAGCGAATTCACCCCTCCACTTT.

Judged by abundance, this clonotype is medium-sized. J is TRBJ2-5 and V is TRBV19; D not certain. Between the trimmed V and J ends, which lost 6 bases and 5 bases, there was a span of 19 bases. CDR1 is LNHDA, CDR2 SQIVND, per germline (reference sequence). CDR3 length equals 15 residues. CDR3 in amino acids: CASRPVGFAGETQYF. The CDR3 DNA follows: TGTGCCAGTAGGCCGGTGGGCTTCGCCGGGGAGACCCAGTACTTC. The full variable domain, its missing parts supplied by reference TRBV19 and TRBJ2-5, is DGGITQSPKYLFRKEGQNVTLSCEQNLNHDAMYWYRQDPGQGLRLIYYSQIVNDFQKGDIAEGYSVSREKKESFPLTVTSAQKNPTAFYLCASRPVGFAGETQYFGPGTRLLVL.

The chain carries TRBV7-3 and TRBJ2-5; perhaps TRBD2 as D (6 bases). Germline loops: CDR1 SGHTA, CDR2 FQGTGA. The CDR3 contains 13 residues. The V end lost 5 bases, the J end lost 9 bases, and 16 bases lay between the germline ends. The CDR3 DNA sequence: TGTGCCAGCAGCCCAAAGGGCGGGGAAGCCCAGTACTTC. Its protein is CASSPKGGEAQYF.

Only a few counts were recorded for this clonotype. The gene calls are TRBV10-1 and TRBJ1-5; D remains unclear. This CDR3 spans 13 amino acids. The germline gives CDR1 WNHNN, CDR2 SYGVQD (reference sequence). Trimming left V 2 bases short and J 5 bases short, with 7 bases between. CDR3 nucleotides: TGCGCCAGCAGTGAGCGCTGGGATCAGCCCCAGCATTTT. This gives the protein CASSERWDQPQHF.

V and J are TRBV11-2 and TRBJ1-3; D may be TRBD1 (6 bases). V gave up 0 bases and J gave up 0 bases, with 12 bases separating them. The CDR3 has 17 residues. Germline V CDR1 and CDR2: SGHAT, FQNNGV. CDR3 sequence (DNA): TGTGCCAGCAGCTTAGAGGGGGCCACGACCTCTGGAAACACCATATATTTT. The encoded protein is CASSLEGATTSGNTIYF.

This clonotype is categorized as medium-sized. V is TRBV19 and J is TRBJ2-1, with TRBD2 matching 10 bases. Germline V gene sequence: CDR1 LNHDA, CDR2 SQIVND (reference sequence). The CDR3 is made up of 15 amino acids. The J segment lost 9 bases and the V segment lost 6 bases, leaving 11 bases of the junction unmatched. CDR3 coding DNA: TGTGCCAGTAGCCCCCTAGCGGGAGCCCGGGGTGAGCAGTTCTTC. Amino acid sequence: CASSPLAGARGEQFF.

A note on this clonotype: A single base separates this from a much larger clone, so it may be a read error. This rearrangement joins TRBV5-1 to TRBJ1-4; D gene unclear. Trimming shortened V by 3 bases and J by 8 bases, and 14 bases separated the two germline ends. The CDR3 runs 14 residues. Germline CDR1 and CDR2: SGHRS and YFSETQ. DNA for the CDR3: TGCGCCAGCAGCTCCTCCGTGGCTGAGGAAAAACTGTTTTTT. This translates into CASSSSVAEEKLFF.

In its sample, this clonotype ranks as medium-sized. The chain couples TRBV6-1 to TRBJ2-3; 10 bases map to TRBD1. The germline gives CDR1 MNHNS, CDR2 SASEGT. V shed 7 bases and J 6 bases; nucleotides not matched to a gene: 10. The CDR3 runs 15 residues. The CDR3 loop is CASTTDRGLLDTQYF. CDR3 DNA sequence: TGTGCCAGCACCACTGACAGGGGGCTGTTGGATACGCAGTATTTT.

A remark on this clonotype: This sequence may be a read error, since a much larger clone differs from it by one base. The V gene is TRBV11-2, the J gene TRBJ2-1, with D unclear. Germline V gene sequence: CDR1 SGHAT, CDR2 FQNNGV. This CDR3 comprises 14 residues. The CDR3 is CASSLSGRYSEQFF. DNA for the CDR3: TGTGCCAGCAGCCTAAGTGGGCGCTACAGTGAGCAGTTCTTC.

This clonotype was counted only a few times. This chain uses TRBV10-1 with TRBJ2-1; D gene uncertain. This CDR3 region has 14 residues. Germline CDR1 WNHNN, CDR2 SYGVQD (reference sequence). V lost 1 base, J lost 1 base, and 5 bases lay in between. CDR3 bases: TGCGCCAGCAGTGAGTATAGGTCCTACAATGAGCAGTTCTTC. Translation: CASSEYRSYNEQFF.

A single count supports this clonotype. This CDR3 reads CSAPPTDGNTIYF. CDR3 bases: TGCAGTGCCCCGCCAACAGACGGAAACACCATATATTTT. J is TRBJ1-3 and V is TRBV20-1; D not resolved. Trimming took off 6 bases at V and 4 bases at J, with 13 bases between the two ends. CDR3 size: 13 residues. Looked up from germline, CDR1 is DFQATT and CDR2 is SNEGSKA (reference sequence).

Points on this clonotype: A much bigger clone sits one base away, suggesting this may be a read error. The chain carries TRBV5-5 and TRBJ1-2; a possible D gene is TRBD1 (5 bases). V was clipped by 8 bases and J by 5 bases, with 16 bases between them. CDR1 SGHKS and CDR2 YYEKEE come from the germline V gene (reference sequence). This CDR3 comprises 13 residues. CDR3 bases: TGTGCCAGAAGATTCGACAGCTTATATGGCTACACCTTC. Protein product: CARRFDSLYGYTF.

In this sample, this clonotype turned up a few times. J is TRBJ2-2 and V is TRBV11-3, with 7 bases aligning to TRBD2. The V segment lost 2 bases and the J segment 0 bases; nucleotides outside the gene matches: 3. The CDR3 loop spans 16 amino acids. Per germline, CDR1 SGHNT and CDR2 YENEEA. The CDR3 nucleotides are TGTGCCAGCAGCTTAAGAGCGGGGCCGAACACCGGGGAGCTGTTTTTT. This codes for CASSLRAGPNTGELFF.